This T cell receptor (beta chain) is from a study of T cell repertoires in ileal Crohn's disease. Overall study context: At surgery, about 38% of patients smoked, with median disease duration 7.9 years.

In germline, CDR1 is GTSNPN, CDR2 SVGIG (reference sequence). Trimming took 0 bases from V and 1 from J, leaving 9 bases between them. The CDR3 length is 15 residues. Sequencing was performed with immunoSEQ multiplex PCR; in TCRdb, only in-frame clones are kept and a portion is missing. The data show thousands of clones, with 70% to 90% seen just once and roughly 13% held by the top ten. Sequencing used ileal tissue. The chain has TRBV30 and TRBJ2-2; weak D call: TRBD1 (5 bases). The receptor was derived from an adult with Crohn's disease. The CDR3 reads CAWSVYDRNTGELFF. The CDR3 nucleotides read TGTGCCTGGAGTGTTTACGACAGGAACACCGGGGAGCTGTTTTTT.